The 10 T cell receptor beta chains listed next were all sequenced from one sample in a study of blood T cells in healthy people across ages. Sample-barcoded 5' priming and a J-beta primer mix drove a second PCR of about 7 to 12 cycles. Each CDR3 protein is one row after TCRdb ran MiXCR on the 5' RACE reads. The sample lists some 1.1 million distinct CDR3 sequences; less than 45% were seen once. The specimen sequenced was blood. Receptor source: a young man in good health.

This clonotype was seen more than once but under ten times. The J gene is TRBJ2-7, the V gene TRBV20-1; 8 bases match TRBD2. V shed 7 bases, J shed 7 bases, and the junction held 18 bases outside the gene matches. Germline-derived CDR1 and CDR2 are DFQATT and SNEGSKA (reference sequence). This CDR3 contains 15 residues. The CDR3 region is CSVVSIAGLTNEQYF. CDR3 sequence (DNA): TGCAGTGTCGTTTCAATAGCGGGGTTGACCAATGAGCAGTACTTC.

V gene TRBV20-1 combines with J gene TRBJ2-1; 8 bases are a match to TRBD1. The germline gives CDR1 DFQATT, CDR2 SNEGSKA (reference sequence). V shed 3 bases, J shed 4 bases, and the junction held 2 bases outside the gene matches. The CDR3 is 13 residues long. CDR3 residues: CSASTGGYNEQFF. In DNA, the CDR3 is TGCAGTGCTAGCACAGGGGGGTACAATGAGCAGTTCTTC.

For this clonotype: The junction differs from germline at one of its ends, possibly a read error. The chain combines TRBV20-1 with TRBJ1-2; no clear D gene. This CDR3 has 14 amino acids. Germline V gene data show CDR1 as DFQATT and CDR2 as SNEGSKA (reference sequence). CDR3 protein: CSTRIGSSNYGYTF. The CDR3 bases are TGCAGTACTAGAATAGGCTCGTCTAACTATGGCTACACCTTC.

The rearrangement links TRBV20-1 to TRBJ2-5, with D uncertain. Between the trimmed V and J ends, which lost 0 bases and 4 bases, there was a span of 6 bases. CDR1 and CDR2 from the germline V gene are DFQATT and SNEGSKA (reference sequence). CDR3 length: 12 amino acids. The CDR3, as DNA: TGCAGTGCTAGAGATCGGAGAGAGACCCAGTACTTC. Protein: CSARDRRETQYF.

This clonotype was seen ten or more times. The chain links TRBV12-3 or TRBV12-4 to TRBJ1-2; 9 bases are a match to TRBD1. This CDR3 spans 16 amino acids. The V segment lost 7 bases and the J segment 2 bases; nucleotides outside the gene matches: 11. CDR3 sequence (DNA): TGTGCCAGCACCCAGGACAGGGGACTCAACAACTATGGCTACACCTTC. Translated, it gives CASTQDRGLNNYGYTF.

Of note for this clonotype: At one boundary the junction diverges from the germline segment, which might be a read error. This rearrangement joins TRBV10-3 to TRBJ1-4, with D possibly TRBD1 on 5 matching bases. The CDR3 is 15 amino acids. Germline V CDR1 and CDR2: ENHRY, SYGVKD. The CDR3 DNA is TGTACCATCAGTGACCCTGGGGGGGTAAATGAAAAACTGTTTTTT. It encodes CTISDPGGVNEKLFF.

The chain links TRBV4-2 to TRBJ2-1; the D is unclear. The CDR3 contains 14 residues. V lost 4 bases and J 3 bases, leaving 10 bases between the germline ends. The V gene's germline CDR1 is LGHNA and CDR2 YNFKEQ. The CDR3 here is CASSPLTDYNEQFF. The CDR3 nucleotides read TGTGCCAGCAGCCCTCTCACCGACTACAATGAGCAGTTCTTC.

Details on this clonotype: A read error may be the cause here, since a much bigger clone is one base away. CDR3 loop: CANSQEVGEVEQFF. CDR3 nucleotides: TGTGCCAACAGCCAAGAGGTGGGAGAGGTTGAGCAGTTCTTC. The chain has TRBV11-2 and TRBJ2-1, with D perhaps TRBD2 (5 bases). In germline, CDR1 is SGHAT, CDR2 FQNNGV. The CDR3 is 14 residues long.

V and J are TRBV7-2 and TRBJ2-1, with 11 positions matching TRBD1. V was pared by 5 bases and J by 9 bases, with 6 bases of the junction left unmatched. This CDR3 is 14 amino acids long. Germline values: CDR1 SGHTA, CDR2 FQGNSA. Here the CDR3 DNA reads TGTGCCAGCAGCCAGGACAGGGGGCAGGGTGAGCAGTTCTTC. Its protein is CASSQDRGQGEQFF.

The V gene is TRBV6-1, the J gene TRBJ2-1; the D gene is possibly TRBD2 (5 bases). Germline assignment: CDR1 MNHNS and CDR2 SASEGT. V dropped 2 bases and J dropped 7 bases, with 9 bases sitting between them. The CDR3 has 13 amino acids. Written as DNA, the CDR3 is TGTGCCAGCAGTGAATACCCGGGGAATGAGCAGTTCTTC. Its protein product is CASSEYPGNEQFF.